The 32 T cell receptor beta chains below come from one sample, sequenced in a study of regulatory T cells in long-lasting Graves disease. Construction of TCR beta libraries relied on iRepertoire HTBI primers and on Arm-PCR targeting CDR3 regions. TCRdb fed the multiplex PCR reads into MiXCR, producing one record per CDR3 protein. This table holds some 280,000 distinct CDR3 sequences, roughly 21% found once. Time point defined: persistent/refractory GD, antithyroid drugs over 5 years with positive TRAb. The authors made the TCR library using RNA they extracted from PBMCs. Sample: peripheral blood mononuclear cells (PBMCs), taken when the disease was refractory, from a patient treated with antithyroid drugs. Receptors were obtained from a female donor with Graves disease.

This chain uses TRBV28 with TRBJ2-1; D ambiguous. The germline V gene has CDR1 MDHEN and CDR2 SYDVKM. CDR3 length: 15 residues. V was trimmed by 6 bases and J by 0 bases, leaving 12 bases between them. This CDR3 is CASSRTFYSYNEQFF. The CDR3, as DNA: TGTGCCAGCAGCCGTACTTTTTACTCCTACAATGAGCAGTTCTTC. Drawing the rest from reference TRBV28 and TRBJ2-1, the complete variable domain is DVKVTQSSRYLVKRTGEKVFLECVQDMDHENMFWYRQDPGLGLRLIYFSYDVKMKEKGDIPEGYSVSREKKERFSLILESASTNQTSMYLCASSRTFYSYNEQFFGPGTRLTVL.

In this sample, this clonotype turned up many times. The chain carries TRBV7-2 and TRBJ2-5, with D perhaps matching TRBD1 (5 bases). The CDR3 runs to 15 residues. V was shortened by 1 base and J by 4 bases, with 13 bases between the two germline ends. The germline V gene has CDR1 SGHTA and CDR2 FQGNSA. The CDR3 reads CASSLVGAQRETQYF. The CDR3 bases are TGTGCCAGCAGCTTAGTAGGGGCGCAGCGAGAGACCCAGTACTTC.

This rearrangement joins TRBV28 to TRBJ1-3, with a possible D match to TRBD1 (6 bases). The length of the CDR3 is 14 residues. Germline V gives CDR1 MDHEN, CDR2 SYDVKM. The germline V and J ends were trimmed by 2 bases and 4 bases, with 9 bases remaining between them. CDR3 sequence reads: CASSLPDRGNTIYF. As DNA, the CDR3 is TGTGCCAGCAGTTTACCGGACAGAGGAAACACCATATATTTT.

The rearrangement joins TRBV20-1 to TRBJ2-5; 10 nucleotides match TRBD1. Per the germline V gene, CDR1 is DFQATT and CDR2 is SNEGSKA (reference sequence). This CDR3 region has 15 residues. V was pared by 3 bases and J by 2 bases, with 6 bases of the junction left unmatched. The CDR3 spells CSARAGQGLQETQYF. The CDR3 DNA reads as TGCAGTGCTAGGGCGGGACAGGGGTTACAAGAGACCCAGTACTTC.

This clonotype turned up a few times. The chain has TRBV7-9 and TRBJ2-7; TRBD2 might be the D (5 bases). The length of the CDR3 is 15 residues. The V gene's germline CDR1 is SEHNR and CDR2 FQNEAQ (reference sequence). Trimming pared 4 bases from V and 1 base from J, leaving 14 bases between. CDR3 in DNA: TGTGCCAGCAGCTCATCGACTACCCGTTCCTACGAGCAGTACTTC. Protein sequence: CASSSSTTRSYEQYF.

In its sample, this clonotype was seen many times. The chain recombines TRBV6-2 or TRBV6-3 with TRBJ2-6, with D maybe TRBD2 (6 bases). CDR3 length: 17 amino acids. The germline gives CDR1 MNHEY, CDR2 SVGEGT. V was shortened by 10 bases and J by 0 bases, with 19 bases between the two germline ends. The DNA for the CDR3 is TGTGCCACCAGGCGGGGCTGGGAAAACTCTGGGGCCAACGTCCTGACTTTC. Translation gives CATRRGWENSGANVLTF.

The J gene is TRBJ1-1, the V gene TRBV7-3; D is ambiguous. Germline loops: CDR1 SGHTA, CDR2 FQGTGA. The V and J ends lost 2 bases and 1 base respectively, with 11 bases between them. The CDR3 has 15 residues. CDR3 DNA: TGTGCCAGCAGCTTAGTCGGCCGGAGGAACACTGAAGCTTTCTTT. This translates into CASSLVGRRNTEAFF.

This clonotype has ten or more counts. V usage is TRBV10-2 and J usage is TRBJ2-5, with D hard to call. CDR1 and CDR2 from the germline V gene are WSHSY and SAAADI. The CDR3 sequence is 14 residues long. Between the trimmed V and J ends, which lost 8 bases and 6 bases, there was a span of 19 bases. The CDR3 DNA reads as TGCGCCAGCGGATCTATTGCGGCCGAGAAGACCCAGTACTTC. Protein sequence: CASGSIAAEKTQYF.

The rearrangement links TRBV9 to TRBJ2-3; 8 bases match TRBD2. V lost 3 bases to trimming and J lost 1 base; unmatched junction nucleotides: 4. CDR1 and CDR2 (germline): SGDLS, YYNGEE. CDR3 length equals 15 residues. The CDR3 loop reads CASSGKTSGTDTQYF. The CDR3 region has the DNA TGTGCCAGCAGCGGAAAGACTAGCGGCACAGATACGCAGTATTTT.

This clonotype was found many times. The chain has TRBV5-6 and TRBJ1-1; tentatively, D is TRBD1 (5 bases). The CDR3 is made up of 17 amino acids. The germline gives CDR1 SGHDT, CDR2 YYEEEE. The ends were cut back, 4 bases at V and 3 bases at J, with 22 bases in the middle. The CDR3 is CASSDEWGTTRDTEAFF. The DNA of the CDR3 is TGTGCCAGCAGCGACGAGTGGGGGACTACGAGGGACACTGAAGCTTTCTTT.

The rearrangement joins TRBV15 to TRBJ1-5; no definite D call. V dropped 8 bases and J dropped 3 bases, with 11 bases sitting between them. The CDR3 runs 13 residues. The V gene's germline CDR1 is LNHNV and CDR2 YYDKDF (reference sequence). The CDR3 sequence is CATGESVNQPQHF. CDR3 bases: TGTGCCACCGGGGAGTCCGTCAATCAGCCCCAGCATTTT.

This clonotype was found a few times. This sequence joins TRBV5-6 and TRBJ1-1; 12 bases are a match to TRBD1. The V and J ends lost 4 bases and 5 bases, in that order; junction bases with no gene match: 12. The CDR3 covers 17 residues. Germline loops: CDR1 SGHDT, CDR2 YYEEEE. In DNA form, the CDR3 reads TGTGCCAGCAGCCGCCCGGGACAGGGGGCAATGGGGACTGAAGCTTTCTTT. It yields the protein CASSRPGQGAMGTEAFF.

A few counts support this clonotype. The J gene is TRBJ1-4, the V gene TRBV10-3; 7 nucleotides match TRBD1. The CDR3 totals 13 residues. V dropped 8 bases and J dropped 5; count of bases not matched to a gene: 5. Germline V gene sequence: CDR1 ENHRY, CDR2 SYGVKD. CDR3 loop: CAIGGGQNEKLFF. CDR3 DNA: TGTGCCATCGGGGGGGGACAGAATGAAAAACTGTTTTTT.

This clonotype was recorded at least ten times. V and J are TRBV12-3 or TRBV12-4 and TRBJ2-5; D not resolved. Trimming removed 4 bases from V and 2 bases from J, with 17 bases in between. The CDR3 loop spans 16 amino acids. This CDR3 reads CASSSTLQTVQETQYF. The CDR3 nucleotides are TGTGCCAGCAGTTCCACCCTACAGACTGTGCAAGAGACCCAGTACTTC.

This clonotype came up a few times. The rearrangement joins TRBV29-1 to TRBJ2-5; D call uncertain. Per germline, CDR1 SQVTM and CDR2 ANQGSEA. CDR3 length: 11 residues. Between the trimmed V and J ends, which lost 5 bases and 5 bases, there was a span of 9 bases. The CDR3 loop reads CSVLEPETQYF. In DNA, the CDR3 is TGCAGCGTTTTAGAGCCCGAGACCCAGTACTTC.

This clonotype occurred a few times. The chain carries TRBV9 and TRBJ2-1; D possibly corresponds to TRBD1 (5 bases). The CDR3 spans 15 residues. CDR1 and CDR2 from the germline V gene are SGDLS and YYNGEE. The V gene lost 0 bases and the J gene lost 2 bases, with 9 bases spanning the gap. CDR3 loop: CASSVEGLAYNEQFF. CDR3 in DNA: TGTGCCAGCAGCGTAGAGGGGCTAGCCTACAATGAGCAGTTCTTC.

The chain links TRBV5-1 to TRBJ2-7, with 8 bases fitting TRBD1. The trim removed 3 bases at V and 3 bases at J, leaving 11 bases unmatched. The germline V gene encodes CDR1 SGHRS and CDR2 YFSETQ. The length of the CDR3 is 16 residues. CDR3 region: CASSSRGTGTFYEQYF. CDR3 DNA: TGCGCCAGCAGCTCCCGCGGGACAGGTACCTTCTACGAGCAGTACTTC.

With regard to this clonotype: Since a much larger clone is just one base distant, this may be a read error. This chain connects TRBV14 to TRBJ2-7; 9 bases map to TRBD2. Germline values: CDR1 SGHDN, CDR2 FVKESK. The junction had 7 bases not matched to a gene; V was cut back by 1 base and J by 6 bases. This CDR3 contains 15 residues. The CDR3 spells CASSQALAGPCEQYF. For the CDR3, the DNA is TGTGCCAGCAGCCAAGCACTAGCGGGCCCCTGCGAGCAGTACTTC. The whole variable domain, filled in from reference TRBV14 and TRBJ2-7, reads EAGVTQFPSHSVIEKGQTVTLRCDPISGHDNLYWYRRVMGKEIKFLLHFVKESKQDESGMPNNRFLAERTGGTYSTLKVQPAELEDSGVYFCASSQALAGPCEQYFGPGTRLTVT.

On this clonotype itself: Just one base apart from a much larger clone, this may be a read error. The V gene is TRBV6-5, the J gene TRBJ1-2, with 10 bases matching TRBD1. The germline gives CDR1 MNHEY, CDR2 SVGAGI. The CDR3 length is 17 residues. In DNA form, the CDR3 reads TGTGCCAGCGGTTACTCGTCTATGACAGGGGGCTCCTATGGCTACACCTTC. It is translated as CASGYSSMTGGSYGYTF.

In the case of this clonotype: One base away lies a much larger clone, so this may be a sequencing read error. V and J are TRBV7-2 and TRBJ2-7; the D is unclear. CDR3 length: 13 amino acids. Germline CDR1 reads SGHTA; CDR2 reads FQGNSA. CDR3 in DNA: TGTGCCAGCAGCTTATACCGCGGTTACGGGCAGTACTTC. This sequence encodes CASSLYRGYGQYF.

The chain couples TRBV5-6 to TRBJ1-2; D ambiguous. Germline CDR1 reads SGHDT; CDR2 reads YYEEEE. The CDR3 extends over 12 amino acids. The germline V and J ends were trimmed by 0 bases and 7 bases, with 7 bases remaining between them. Here the CDR3 DNA reads TGTGCCAGCAGCTTGGAGAGGTCTGGCTACACCTTC. Residues: CASSLERSGYTF.

Of note for this clonotype: Given a much more abundant clone one base away, this may be a read error. The conserved final phenylalanine or tryptophan is absent from the CDR3, which likely points to a read error. The chain carries TRBV11-2 and TRBJ2-2; D uncertain. V dropped 2 bases and J dropped 5 bases, with 6 bases sitting between them. The CDR3 is 13 amino acids. Germline V gives CDR1 SGHAT, CDR2 FQNNGV. The CDR3 protein is CASSLSPTGELFL. The CDR3 region has the DNA TGTGCCAGCAGCTTAAGCCCAACCGGGGAGCTGTTTCTT.

The chain combines TRBV9 with TRBJ2-7; D ambiguous. The CDR3 length is 15 residues. Germline V lookup: CDR1 SGDLS, CDR2 YYNGEE. Trimming removed 0 bases at V and 4 bases at J, with 14 bases between. The CDR3 DNA sequence: TGTGCCAGCAGCGTAGATGCAGCCTCTAGTTACGAGCAGTACTTC. Protein product: CASSVDAASSYEQYF.

This clonotype was seen a handful of times. The rearrangement uses TRBV6-1 and TRBJ1-2; 9 bases align to TRBD1. V was clipped by 6 bases and J by 2 bases; unmatched bases: 7. The CDR3 has 15 residues. Germline V gene sequence: CDR1 MNHNS, CDR2 SASEGT. This chain's CDR3 is CASRTGGTGNYGYTF. In DNA, the CDR3 is TGTGCCAGCAGAACCGGGGGGACAGGGAACTATGGCTACACCTTC.

Turning to this clonotype: This sequence is one base from a far larger clone and is likely a read error. V gene TRBV3-1 combines with J gene TRBJ2-4, with 10 bases fitting TRBD2. Losses at the gene ends were 1 base for V and 13 bases for J; bases not matched to a gene: 10. The CDR3 loop spans 15 amino acids. Germline V gene lookup returns CDR1 LGHDT and CDR2 YNNKEL (reference sequence). The CDR3 loop reads CASSQASGSAEAQYF. DNA of the CDR3: TGTGCCAGCAGCCAAGCTAGCGGGAGTGCGGAGGCCCAGTACTTC.

This clonotype occurred many times. The chain has TRBV28 and TRBJ1-5; D gene uncertain. V was clipped by 5 bases and J by 6 bases, with 11 bases between them. Germline V CDR1 and CDR2: MDHEN, SYDVKM. The CDR3 consists of 13 residues. DNA of the CDR3: TGTGCCAGCAGTCCGAAGTGGGTTCAGCCCCAGCATTTT. This translates into CASSPKWVQPQHF.

This clonotype came up once. V is TRBV20-1 and J is TRBJ2-3, with 11 bases that match TRBD2. The CDR3 totals 13 residues. Losses at the gene ends were 5 bases for V and 4 bases for J; bases not matched to a gene: 2. The germline V gene has CDR1 DFQATT and CDR2 SNEGSKA (reference sequence). CDR3 bases: TGCAGTGCTTTACTAGCGGGAGCAGATACGCAGTATTTT. Protein: CSALLAGADTQYF.

This clonotype has a handful of counts. The chain links TRBV15 to TRBJ1-4; possible D gene TRBD1, 5 bases. The CDR3 spans 15 residues. Germline CDR1 and CDR2: LNHNV and YYDKDF (reference sequence). Trimming took 3 bases from V and 5 from J, leaving 13 bases between them. Here the CDR3 reads CATSRTTGVNEKLFF. The DNA of the CDR3 is TGTGCCACCAGCAGGACGACGGGGGTCAATGAAAAACTGTTTTTT.

This clonotype was recorded once. The V call is TRBV6-1, the J call TRBJ2-2; D uncertain. The CDR3 has 14 residues. The V end was cut by 6 bases, the J end by 4 bases, with 12 bases between. The germline CDR1 and CDR2 sequences are MNHNS and SASEGT. The CDR3 loop is CASSRPDPTGELFF. The CDR3 DNA sequence: TGTGCCAGCAGCCGCCCCGACCCCACCGGGGAGCTGTTTTTT.

This clonotype was observed a few times. V is TRBV4-1 and J is TRBJ2-5; 8 bases match TRBD2. Looked up from germline, CDR1 is MGHRA and CDR2 is YSYEKL. The length of the CDR3 is 16 residues. Trimming cost V 3 bases and J 1 base; bases outside gene matches: 7. CDR3 loop: CASSHQAGVGQETQYF. The CDR3 DNA is TGCGCCAGCAGCCATCAAGCGGGAGTGGGCCAAGAGACCCAGTACTTC.

This clonotype was seen many times. The V call is TRBV12-3 or TRBV12-4, the J call TRBJ2-7; maybe TRBD2 (6 bases). Trimming removed 5 bases at V and 4 bases at J, with 18 bases between. The CDR3 has 15 amino acids. The CDR3 loop reads CASSPDDPGRYEQYF. CDR3 sequence (DNA): TGTGCCAGCAGTCCAGACGACCCAGGGAGGTACGAGCAGTACTTC.

A few counts support this clonotype. The chain combines TRBV14 with TRBJ2-2; tentatively, D is TRBD2 (6 bases). V dropped 2 bases and J dropped 0 bases, with 10 bases sitting between them. The CDR3 is 16 residues long. Germline V gives CDR1 SGHDN, CDR2 FVKESK. The CDR3 spells CASSQKSGSNTGELFF. CDR3 bases: TGTGCCAGCAGCCAAAAAAGCGGGTCGAACACCGGGGAGCTGTTTTTT.